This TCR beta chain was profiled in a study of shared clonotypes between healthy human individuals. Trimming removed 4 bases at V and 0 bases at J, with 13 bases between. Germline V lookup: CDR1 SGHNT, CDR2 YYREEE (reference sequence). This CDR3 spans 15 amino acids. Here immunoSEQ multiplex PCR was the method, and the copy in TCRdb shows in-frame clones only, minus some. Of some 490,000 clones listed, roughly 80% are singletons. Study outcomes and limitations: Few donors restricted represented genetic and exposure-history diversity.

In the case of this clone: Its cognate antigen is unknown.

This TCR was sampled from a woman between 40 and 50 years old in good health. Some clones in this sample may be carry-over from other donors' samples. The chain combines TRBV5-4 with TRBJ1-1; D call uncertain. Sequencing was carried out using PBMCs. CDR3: CASSILGGVNTEAFF. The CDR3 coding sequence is TGTGCCAGCAGCATCCTAGGAGGTGTGAACACTGAAGCTTTCTTT.